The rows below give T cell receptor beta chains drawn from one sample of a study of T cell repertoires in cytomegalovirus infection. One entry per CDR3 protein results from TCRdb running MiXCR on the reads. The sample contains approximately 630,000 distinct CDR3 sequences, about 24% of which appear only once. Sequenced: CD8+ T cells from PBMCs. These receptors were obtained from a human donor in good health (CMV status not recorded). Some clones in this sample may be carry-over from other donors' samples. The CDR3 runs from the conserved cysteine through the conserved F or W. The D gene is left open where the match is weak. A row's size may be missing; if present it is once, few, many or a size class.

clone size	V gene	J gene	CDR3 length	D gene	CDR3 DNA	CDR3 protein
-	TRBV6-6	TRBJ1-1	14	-	TGTGCCAGCAGTAACAGGGACGGTGACACTGAAGCTTTCTTT	CASSNRDGDTEAFF
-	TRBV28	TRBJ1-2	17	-	TGTGCCAGCAGTTTGAAAATTGGACCGCTAGTGGACTATGGCTACACCTTC	CASSLKIGPLVDYGYTF
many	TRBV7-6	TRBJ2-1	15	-	TGTGCCAGCAGCTTTGATGGGGGGTCCTACAATGAGCAGTTCTTC	CASSFDGGSYNEQFF
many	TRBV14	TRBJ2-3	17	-	TGTGCCAGCAGCCCTCCCGAGCGTCAGGGAGGTTCAGATACGCAGTATTTT	CASSPPERQGGSDTQYF
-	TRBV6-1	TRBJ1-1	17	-	TGTGCCAGCAGTGAATGGGAGGGGAGCTACATGAACACTGAAGCTTTCTTT	CASSEWEGSYMNTEAFF
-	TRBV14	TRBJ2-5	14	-	TGTGCCAGCAGCCAAGTACAAGGAAGGGAGACCCAGTACTTC	CASSQVQGRETQYF
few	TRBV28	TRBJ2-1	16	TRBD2	TGTGCCAGCAGTTTCCTGACTAGCGGGGGGTACAATGAGCAGTTCTTC	CASSFLTSGGYNEQFF
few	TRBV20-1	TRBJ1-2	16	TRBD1	TGCAGTGCTAGTAGGGGGGTCGGGACAGGGCAGCGTGGCTACACCTTC	CSASRGVGTGQRGYTF
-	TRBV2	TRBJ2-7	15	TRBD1	TGTGCCAGCAGCGAGGACAGGAACCTCTCCTACGAGCAGTACTTC	CASSEDRNLSYEQYF
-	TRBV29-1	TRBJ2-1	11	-	TGCAGCGTTGAAGGGCGCAATGAGCAGTTCTTC	CSVEGRNEQFF
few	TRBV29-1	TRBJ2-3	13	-	TGCAGCGTTGAAATGGGCTCTGGGGATACGCAGTATTTT	CSVEMGSGDTQYF
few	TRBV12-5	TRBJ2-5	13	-	TGTGCTAGTGGTTTCGGACCATGGGAGACCCAGTACTTC	CASGFGPWETQYF
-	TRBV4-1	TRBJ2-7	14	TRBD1	TGCGCCAGCAGCCAAGAGGGGACAGGGGAAGAGCAGTACTTC	CASSQEGTGEEQYF
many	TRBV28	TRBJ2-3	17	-	TGTGCCAGCAGTTTAGGGCCCCTCGGGGGACCCACAGATACGCAGTATTTT	CASSLGPLGGPTDTQYF
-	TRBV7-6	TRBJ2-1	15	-	TGTGTCAGCAGCGTGTCGGGGAACTCCTACAATGAGCAGTTCTTC	CVSSVSGNSYNEQFF
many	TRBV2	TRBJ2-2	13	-	TGTGCCAGCGGGACACCAAACACCGGGGAGCTGTTTTTT	CASGTPNTGELFF
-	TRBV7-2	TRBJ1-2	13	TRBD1	TGTGCCAGCAGACCCGGACAGGCCGGTGGCTACACCTTC	CASRPGQAGGYTF
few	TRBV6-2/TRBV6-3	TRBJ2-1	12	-	TGTGCCAGCAGTCCGGGCAGCGGCGAGCAGTTCTTC	CASSPGSGEQFF
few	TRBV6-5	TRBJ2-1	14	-	TGTGCCACCCCCCCCGGGGGCGCCTACAATGAGCAGTTCTTC	CATPPGGAYNEQFF
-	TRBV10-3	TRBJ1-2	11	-	TGTGCCATCAGGGGGGTAGATGGCTACACCTTC	CAIRGVDGYTF
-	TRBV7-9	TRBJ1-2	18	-	TGTGCCAGCAGCTTAGAACCAGGACTGGGACCGAAACCCTATGGCTACACCTTC	CASSLEPGLGPKPYGYTF
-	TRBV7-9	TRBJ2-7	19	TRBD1	TGTGCCAGCAGCTTAGCCTATCCTACTCCGGGACAGGGGAGCTACGAGCAGTACTTC	CASSLAYPTPGQGSYEQYF
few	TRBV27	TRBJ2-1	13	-	TGTGCCAGCAGTAGTAAGCCCTACAATGAGCAGTTCTTC	CASSSKPYNEQFF
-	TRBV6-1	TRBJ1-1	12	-	TGTGCCAGTCAGGGGCTGGGGACTGAAGCTTTCTTT	CASQGLGTEAFF
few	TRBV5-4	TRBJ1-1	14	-	TGTGCCAGCAGCGACAGTAGGAGGAACACTGAAGCTTTCTTT	CASSDSRRNTEAFF
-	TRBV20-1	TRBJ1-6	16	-	TGCAGTGCTAGACCCAGGACGGAAGACTATAATTCACCCCTCCACTTT	CSARPRTEDYNSPLHF
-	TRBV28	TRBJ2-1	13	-	TGTGCCAGCAGTTTGGAGGGGTTCGATGAGCAGTTCTTC	CASSLEGFDEQFF
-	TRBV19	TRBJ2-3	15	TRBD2	TGTGCCAGTAGTCCGGGGACTACAATCGGGGATACGCAGTATTTT	CASSPGTTIGDTQYF
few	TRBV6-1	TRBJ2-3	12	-	TGTGCCAGCAGTGACTTCATAGATACGCAGTATTTT	CASSDFIDTQYF
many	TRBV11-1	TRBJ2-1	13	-	TGTGCCAGCAGCTTAGCGAGGTACAGGGAGCAGTTCTTC	CASSLARYREQFF
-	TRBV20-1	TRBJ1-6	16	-	TGCAGTGCCCTACCTTTGGAAACAGGAGAATATTCACCCCTCCACTTT	CSALPLETGEYSPLHF
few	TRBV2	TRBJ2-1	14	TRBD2	TGTGCCGACTCCTCTAGCGGCACCTACAATGAGCAGTTCTTC	CADSSSGTYNEQFF
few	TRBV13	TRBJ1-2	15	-	TGTGCCAGCAGCTTACCGCGGGGGCTAGACTATGGCTACACCTTC	CASSLPRGLDYGYTF
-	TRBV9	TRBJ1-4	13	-	TGTGCCAGCTCGGAGGGGGAGGACGAAAAACTGTTTTTT	CASSEGEDEKLFF
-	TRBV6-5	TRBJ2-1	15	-	TGTGCCAGCAGTTACTCGGAGGACGAGAGGAATGAGCAGTTCTTC	CASSYSEDERNEQFF
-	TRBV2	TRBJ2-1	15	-	TGTGCCAGCAGTGAATGGGCAGGAACCTACAATGAGCAGTTCTTC	CASSEWAGTYNEQFF
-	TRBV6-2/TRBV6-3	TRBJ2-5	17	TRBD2	TGTGCCAGCAGTTACTCACCATCTAGCGGGGGGAAAGAGACCCAGTACTTC	CASSYSPSSGGKETQYF